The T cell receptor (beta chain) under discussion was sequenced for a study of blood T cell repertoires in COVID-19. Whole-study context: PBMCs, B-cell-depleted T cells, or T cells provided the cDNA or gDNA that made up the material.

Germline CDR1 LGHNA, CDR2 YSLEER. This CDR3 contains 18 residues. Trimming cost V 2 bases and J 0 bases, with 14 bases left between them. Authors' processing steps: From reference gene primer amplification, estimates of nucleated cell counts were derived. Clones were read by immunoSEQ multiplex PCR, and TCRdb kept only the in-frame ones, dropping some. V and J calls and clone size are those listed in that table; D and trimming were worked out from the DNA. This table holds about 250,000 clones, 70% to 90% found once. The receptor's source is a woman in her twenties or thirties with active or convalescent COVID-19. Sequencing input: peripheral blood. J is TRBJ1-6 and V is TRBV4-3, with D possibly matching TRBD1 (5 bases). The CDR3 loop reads CASSQHPPQDSYNSPLHF. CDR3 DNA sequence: TGCGCCAGCAGCCAACACCCACCACAGGACTCCTATAATTCACCCCTCCACTTT.